These 22 T cell receptor beta chains were sequenced from one sample in a study of OX40 agonist ivuxolimab in advanced cancers. Using immunoSEQ multiplex PCR, the repertoire was profiled, and TCRdb retains in-frame clones only, with some absent. Of tens of thousands of clones listed, around nine tenths are singletons. Sequenced material: CD4+ or CD8+ T cells sorted from blood, taken in a trial of the OX40 agonist ivuxolimab. These TCRs come from an adult with an advanced solid tumor such as melanoma, head and neck, liver or kidney cancer.

The V and J genes are TRBV5-1 and TRBJ1-6; a possible D gene is TRBD1 (5 bases). V was clipped by 5 bases and J by 5 bases, with 17 bases between them. The CDR3 covers 16 residues. Germline V gene lookup returns CDR1 SGHRS and CDR2 YFSETQ. The CDR3 is CASRLGGGEDNSPLHF. The CDR3 bases are TGCGCCAGCAGACTAGGTGGAGGGGAAGATAATTCACCCCTCCACTTT.

This clone was picked up a small number of times. The V and J genes are TRBV6-1 and TRBJ1-6; no definite D call. The CDR3 covers 14 residues. Deletions cut 5 bases from V and 4 bases from J, with 9 bases between. Germline CDR1 is MNHNS and CDR2 is SASEGT. The CDR3 sequence is CASSLNRYNSPLHF. The CDR3 region has the DNA TGTGCCAGCAGTCTCAACAGATATAATTCACCCCTCCACTTT.

This chain connects TRBV5-1 to TRBJ2-1; 7 positions match TRBD1. The CDR3 consists of 14 residues. With V trimmed by 3 bases and J by 4 bases, 4 bases remained unmatched. Germline V gene sequence: CDR1 SGHRS, CDR2 YFSETQ. The CDR3 coding sequence is TGCGCCAGCAGCTCGGGACAGATGTACAATGAGCAGTTCTTC. Protein product: CASSSGQMYNEQFF.

This chain links TRBV28 with TRBJ2-7; the D call may be TRBD1 or TRBD2 (5 bases each). V dropped 5 bases and J dropped 3 bases, with 14 bases sitting between them. The CDR3 totals 14 residues. Germline V CDR1 and CDR2: MDHEN, SYDVKM. Here the CDR3 reads CASSRTGPYYEQYF. The CDR3, as DNA: TGTGCCAGCAGTCGAACGGGACCCTACTACGAGCAGTACTTC.

V gene TRBV11-3 combines with J gene TRBJ1-2, with TRBD1 matching over 8 bases. The germline V gene encodes CDR1 SGHNT and CDR2 YENEEA. The trim removed 1 base at V and 8 bases at J, leaving 3 bases unmatched. This CDR3 is built from 13 residues. The CDR3 reads CASSLGTGRGYTF. CDR3 coding DNA: TGTGCCAGCAGCTTAGGGACAGGGAGGGGCTACACCTTC.

J is TRBJ1-3 and V is TRBV7-2; D perhaps matches TRBD1 (6 bases). The CDR3 contains 15 residues. Germline V gene data show CDR1 as SGHTA and CDR2 as FQGNSA. V was shortened by 2 bases and J by 2 bases, with 10 bases between the two germline ends. DNA for the CDR3: TGTGCCAGCAGCTTATTTGCAGGGGCTGGAAACACCATATATTTT. Translated, it gives CASSLFAGAGNTIYF.

The chain combines TRBV18 with TRBJ2-2, with D hard to call. There are 16 residues in the CDR3. The germline V and J ends were trimmed by 3 bases and 5 bases, with 16 bases remaining between them. The V gene's germline CDR1 is KGHSH and CDR2 LQKENI. For the CDR3, the DNA is TGTGCCAGCTCACCTGACCAGAGGTACGGGACCGGGGAGCTGTTTTTT. Amino acid sequence: CASSPDQRYGTGELFF.

The rearrangement links TRBV28 to TRBJ2-1; D unclear. V lost 4 bases, J lost 2 bases, and 9 bases lay in between. The CDR3 totals 14 residues. The germline gives CDR1 MDHEN, CDR2 SYDVKM. The CDR3 region is CASSSTPPYNEQFF. Here the CDR3 DNA reads TGTGCCAGCAGTTCCACTCCCCCCTACAATGAGCAGTTCTTC. Drawing the rest from reference TRBV28 and TRBJ2-1, the complete variable domain is DVKVTQSSRYLVKRTGEKVFLECVQDMDHENMFWYRQDPGLGLRLIYFSYDVKMKEKGDIPEGYSVSREKKERFSLILESASTNQTSMYLCASSSTPPYNEQFFGPGTRLTVL.

The chain links TRBV6-1 to TRBJ2-5; D is possibly TRBD1 or TRBD2 (5 bases each). Between the trimmed V and J ends, which lost 0 bases and 9 bases, there was a span of 11 bases. Per germline, CDR1 MNHNS and CDR2 SASEGT. This CDR3 spans 13 amino acids. The CDR3 DNA reads TGTGCCAGCAGTGAAGCGAGTTTGGGGGCCCAGTACTTC. Its translation is CASSEASLGAQYF.

This clone was detected once. The chain has TRBV7-8 and TRBJ2-7; 8 bases line up with TRBD2. This CDR3 spans 15 amino acids. Germline V lookup: CDR1 SGHVS, CDR2 FQNEAQ. J lost 3 bases, V lost 7 bases, and 11 bases had no gene match. The CDR3 region is CASTRGGGDYYEQYF. The CDR3 DNA reads as TGTGCCAGCACCCGGGGGGGCGGCGACTACTACGAGCAGTACTTC.

CDR3 DNA: TGCAGCGTTGTCCCTCCCGGGACAGGGATAGTGCAGTACTTC. This sequence encodes CSVVPPGTGIVQYF. The chain couples TRBV29-1 to TRBJ2-7; 9 positions match TRBD1. CDR3 size: 14 residues. CDR1 and CDR2 (germline): SQVTM, ANQGSEA. With 4 bases clipped from V and 9 bases from J, the junction kept 13 bases outside the gene matches.

J is TRBJ2-7 and V is TRBV5-1; 8 bases are shared with TRBD1. Germline CDR1 SGHRS, CDR2 YFSETQ. Germline trimming cut 0 bases from V and 8 bases from J; bases unmatched to any gene: 4. The CDR3 is 13 residues long. The CDR3 coding sequence is TGCGCCAGCAGCTTGGACCAGGGGGCAAAGCAGTACTTC. It specifies CASSLDQGAKQYF.

The chain is built from TRBV5-1 and TRBJ1-1; TRBD1 is a possible D gene (6 bases). The germline CDR1 and CDR2 sequences are SGHRS and YFSETQ. Deletions cut 4 bases from V and 0 bases from J, with 16 bases between. The CDR3 has 16 amino acids. The CDR3 DNA reads TGCGCCAGCAGCCCCCTCCACCGGGGGCTGAACACTGAAGCTTTCTTT. This codes for CASSPLHRGLNTEAFF.

This chain uses TRBV5-5 with TRBJ2-2, with 7 bases aligning to TRBD1. V lost 6 bases, J lost 5 bases, and 10 bases stayed unmatched. Germline loops: CDR1 SGHKS, CDR2 YYEKEE (reference sequence). There are 15 residues in the CDR3. CDR3 loop: CASIETGRRTGELFF. CDR3 in DNA: TGTGCCAGCATTGAGACAGGGCGGAGGACCGGGGAGCTGTTTTTT.

The chain combines TRBV11-3 with TRBJ1-1; TRBD1 matches 10 bases. Germline assignment: CDR1 SGHNT and CDR2 YENEEA. Trimming took 5 bases from V and 1 from J; bases not matched to a gene: 13. There are 18 residues in the CDR3. The CDR3 bases are TGTGCCAGCAGCCTAGGGACAGGGGTAAAAGGAGGGAACACTGAAGCTTTCTTT. Translating it yields CASSLGTGVKGGNTEAFF.

This clone was recorded only once. The chain joins TRBV19 to TRBJ2-6; D not certain. The CDR3 is 16 residues long. Germline assignment: CDR1 LNHDA and CDR2 SQIVND (reference sequence). V shed 5 bases and J shed 0 bases, with 11 bases lying between them. The DNA for the CDR3 is TGTGCCAGTAGTTCCCTTAGCTTCTCTGGGGCCAACGTCCTGACTTTC. Its protein is CASSSLSFSGANVLTF.

This clone has a single count. This rearrangement joins TRBV28 to TRBJ1-2; no clear D gene. The CDR3 length is 13 residues. In germline, CDR1 is MDHEN, CDR2 SYDVKM. Trimming cost V 4 bases and J 3 bases, with 9 bases left between them. The CDR3 DNA is TGTGCCAGCAGTTCAATAGGTTACTATGGCTACACCTTC. Amino acid sequence: CASSSIGYYGYTF.

The rearrangement joins TRBV5-4 to TRBJ2-5; 9 bases match TRBD2. Trimming at V came to 9 bases and at J to 1 base, leaving 13 bases not matched to a gene. CDR3 size: 16 residues. Germline lookup yields CDR1 SGHNT and CDR2 YYREEE (reference sequence). The CDR3 reads CATRPGGRAFQETQYF. Here the CDR3 DNA reads TGTGCCACGCGGCCTGGCGGGAGGGCCTTCCAAGAGACCCAGTACTTC.

The chain recombines TRBV19 with TRBJ2-3, with no clear D. V lost 2 bases to trimming and J lost 2 bases, with 11 bases between them. The V gene's germline CDR1 is LNHDA and CDR2 SQIVND (reference sequence). This CDR3 has 15 residues. The CDR3 DNA reads as TGTGCCAGTAGTATACGCAGGACCAACACAGATACGCAGTATTTT. It encodes CASSIRRTNTDTQYF. Complete variable domain (other parts from reference TRBV19 and TRBJ2-3): DGGITQSPKYLFRKEGQNVTLSCEQNLNHDAMYWYRQDPGQGLRLIYYSQIVNDFQKGDIAEGYSVSREKKESFPLTVTSAQKNPTAFYLCASSIRRTNTDTQYFGPGTRLTVL.

This clone was observed a single time. The chain uses TRBV5-1 and TRBJ2-5; D tentatively fits TRBD1 or TRBD2 (6 bases each). V was cut by 2 bases and J by 5 bases, with 13 bases left in between. The germline CDR1 and CDR2 sequences are SGHRS and YFSETQ. The CDR3 extends over 14 amino acids. CDR3 sequence reads: CASSFVRGGETQYF. Written as DNA, the CDR3 is TGCGCCAGCAGCTTTGTCCGAGGGGGGGAGACCCAGTACTTC.

The rearrangement links TRBV4-1 to TRBJ2-1; 12 bases are a match to TRBD2. Losses at the gene ends were 6 bases for V and 5 bases for J; bases not matched to a gene: 2. This CDR3 contains 14 residues. CDR1 is MGHRA, CDR2 YSYEKL, per germline. This CDR3 is CASRGLAGNNEQFF. The CDR3 DNA sequence: TGCGCCAGCAGAGGACTAGCGGGAAACAATGAGCAGTTCTTC.

V is TRBV5-8 and J is TRBJ2-1; possibly TRBD2 for D (6 bases). The germline V gene encodes CDR1 SGHTS and CDR2 YDEGEE. The CDR3 is 13 amino acids. V was pared by 0 bases and J by 13 bases, with 14 bases between. The CDR3 region has the DNA TGTGCCAGCAGCTTGGCGGGGGTCTCACTCCAGTTCTTC. It translates to CASSLAGVSLQFF.